The sequence of this T cell receptor (beta chain) was determined in a study of blood T cell repertoires in COVID-19. Turning to the study itself: The origin of the acute and convalescent COVID-19 samples was the United States, Italy and Spain. PBMCs, B-cell-depleted T cells, or T cells provided the cDNA or gDNA that made up the material.

Trimming took 3 bases from V and 4 from J; bases not matched to a gene: 2. This CDR3 has 13 amino acids. Per germline, CDR1 MNHEY and CDR2 SMNVEV (reference sequence). Patients at the Seattle site were enrolled during active infection and followed longitudinally. Original methodology: Estimated nucleated cell counts came from reference gene primer amplification. Data came from immunoSEQ multiplex PCR; TCRdb stores just in-frame clones and leaves some out. V and J calls and clone size are given by that table; D and trimming were obtained from the DNA. The data hold about 130,000 clones, with about 85% observed a single time.

The specimen was peripheral blood. This TCR was recovered from an older woman with COVID-19, enrolled during active disease. The chain combines TRBV27 with TRBJ1-2; 7 bases map to TRBD1. In DNA form, the CDR3 reads TGTGCCAGCAGTTTGGGGACAGCCTATGGCTACACCTTC. Translated: CASSLGTAYGYTF.